The clone carrying this T cell receptor beta chain has only one observation. Generated by immunoSEQ multiplex PCR, the TCRdb table keeps only in-frame clones and is missing some. The sample includes 200,000 to 300,000 clones, roughly 88% of them seen just once. The source of the sample is a study of blood T cell repertoires in COVID-19. About the study: Sources were T cells, B-cell-depleted T cells, or PBMCs; the material itself was cDNA or gDNA.

In terms of age and location, participants ranged from roughly 18 to 90 years and lived in about 25 US areas. Cohort assignment relied on participant-reported clinical history. V dropped 3 bases and J dropped 7 bases, with 7 bases sitting between them. This CDR3 region has 11 residues. CDR1 and CDR2 (germline): MGHRA, YSYEKL. The sample was PBMCs or T cells enriched from blood (not recorded which). The chain has TRBV4-1 and TRBJ2-7, with D perhaps TRBD2 (5 bases). The clonotype comes from a woman aged 40 to 55 with acute COVID-19. CDR3 sequence reads: CASSQTGEQYF. Here the CDR3 DNA reads TGCGCCAGCAGCCAGACGGGGGAGCAGTACTTC.